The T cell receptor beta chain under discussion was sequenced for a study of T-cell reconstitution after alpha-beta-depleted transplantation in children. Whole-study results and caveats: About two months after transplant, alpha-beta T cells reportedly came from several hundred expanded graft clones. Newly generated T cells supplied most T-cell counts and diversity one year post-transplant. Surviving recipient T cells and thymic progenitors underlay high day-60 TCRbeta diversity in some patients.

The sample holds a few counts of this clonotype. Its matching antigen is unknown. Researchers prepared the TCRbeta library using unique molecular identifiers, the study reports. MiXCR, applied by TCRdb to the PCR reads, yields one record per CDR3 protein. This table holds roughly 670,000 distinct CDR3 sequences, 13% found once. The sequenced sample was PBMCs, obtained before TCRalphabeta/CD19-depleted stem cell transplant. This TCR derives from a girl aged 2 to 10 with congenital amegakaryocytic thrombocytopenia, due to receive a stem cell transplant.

The CDR3, as DNA: TGTGCCACCAGTGATCCAAGACAGGGGGCTGGGGAGCAGTTCTTC. Protein product: CATSDPRQGAGEQFF. The J gene is TRBJ2-1, the V gene TRBV24-1, with 10 bases matching TRBD1. The junction had 8 bases not matched to a gene; V was cut back by 3 bases and J by 10 bases. CDR3 length: 15 amino acids. The germline gives CDR1 KGHDR, CDR2 SFDVKD.